The sequence of this T cell receptor beta chain was determined in a study of blood T cell repertoires in COVID-19. In the source study's methods: Reference gene primer amplification gave estimated nucleated cell counts. Only in-frame clones appear in the TCRdb table, and some are missing; sequencing was by immunoSEQ multiplex PCR. V, J and clone size are those of that table, while D and trimming were read from the DNA. Of some 72,000 clones detected, approximately 90% appear once; the ten largest clones hold about 4.8%. The CDR3 has 17 residues. Germline CDR1 MNHEY, CDR2 SMNVEV (reference sequence). V lost 3 bases to trimming and J lost 1 base; unmatched junction nucleotides: 9.

The chain links TRBV27 to TRBJ2-3, with 8 bases matching TRBD1. Material: peripheral blood. This TCR came from a man aged 45-65 years with active COVID-19. In DNA, the CDR3 is TGTGCCAGCAGTTTTCTGAGAACAGGGGGTGGCACAGATACGCAGTATTTT. It codes for CASSFLRTGGGTDTQYF.